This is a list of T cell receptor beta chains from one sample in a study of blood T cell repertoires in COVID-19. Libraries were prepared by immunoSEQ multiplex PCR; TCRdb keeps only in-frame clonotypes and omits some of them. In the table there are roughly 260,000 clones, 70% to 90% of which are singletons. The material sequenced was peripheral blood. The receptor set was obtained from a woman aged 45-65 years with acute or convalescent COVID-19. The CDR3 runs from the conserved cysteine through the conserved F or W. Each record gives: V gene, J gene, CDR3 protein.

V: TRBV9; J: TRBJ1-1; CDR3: CASSPQGQGLIAFF
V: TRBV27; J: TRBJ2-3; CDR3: CASSQYGRVDTQYF
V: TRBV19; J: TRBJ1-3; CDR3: CASSRAIQGAGNTIYF
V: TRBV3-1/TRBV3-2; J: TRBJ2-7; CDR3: CASSQVGGGGLAHSYEQYF
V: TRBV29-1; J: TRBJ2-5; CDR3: CSVIGGVGVETQYF
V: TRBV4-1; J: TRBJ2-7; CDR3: CASSQESFRTGEIKQYF
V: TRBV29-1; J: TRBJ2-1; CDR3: CSVEPALSSYNEQFF
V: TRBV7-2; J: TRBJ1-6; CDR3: CASSLHRWDRDNSPLHF
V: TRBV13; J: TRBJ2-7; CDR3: CASSQLDSSYEQYF
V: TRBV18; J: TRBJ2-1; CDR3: CASSRGPAAYNEQFF
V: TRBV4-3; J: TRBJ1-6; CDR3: CASSQVLYGESPLHF
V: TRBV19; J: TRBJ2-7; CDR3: CASSIRGYEQYF
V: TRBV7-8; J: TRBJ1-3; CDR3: CASSLEGGAISGNTIYF
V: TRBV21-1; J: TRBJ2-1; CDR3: CASSNTLAGGPVEQFF
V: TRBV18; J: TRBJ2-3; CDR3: CASSPGTSTDTQYF
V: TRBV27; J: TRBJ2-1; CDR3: CASSPSGWRGNNEQFF
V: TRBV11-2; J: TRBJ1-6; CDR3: CASSLDRSPLHF
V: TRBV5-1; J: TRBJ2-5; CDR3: CASREVATETQYF
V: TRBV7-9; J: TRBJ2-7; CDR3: CASSPTRLGGIYEQYF
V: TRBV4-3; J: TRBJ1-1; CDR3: CASSQNREGEAFF
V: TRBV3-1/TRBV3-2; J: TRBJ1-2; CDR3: CASSAWDTLKGGYTF
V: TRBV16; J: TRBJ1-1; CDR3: CASSQSRQGATEAFF
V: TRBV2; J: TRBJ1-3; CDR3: CASRQGVGSGNTIYF
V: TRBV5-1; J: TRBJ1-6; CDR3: CASTSPGHDSPLHF
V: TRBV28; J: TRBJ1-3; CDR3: CASRPGGNTIYF
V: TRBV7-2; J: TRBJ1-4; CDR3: CASSLATTGDEKLFF